The clone carrying this T cell receptor (beta chain) was observed a handful of times. Sample-barcoded 5' priming and a J-beta primer mix drove a second PCR of 7 to 11 cycles. TCRdb fed the 5' RACE reads into MiXCR, producing one record per CDR3 protein. This sample has roughly 720,000 distinct CDR3 sequences, with roughly 53% found just once. Per germline, CDR1 MNHEY and CDR2 SVGEGT. This CDR3 has 15 amino acids. The data were obtained in a study of blood T cells in healthy people across ages. Healthy individuals of Caucasian origin from Russia, aged roughly 6 to 100, served as donors. The V gene is TRBV6-2 or TRBV6-3, the J gene TRBJ2-1; TRBD2 matches at 7 bases. The DNA end is a closer match to TRBJ2-7, so the J assignment may be wrong. Sequenced material: blood. The receptor comes from an elderly man in good health. CDR3 sequence: CASTGLAVSYNEQYF. For the CDR3, the DNA is TGTGCCAGCACGGGGCTAGCGGTTTCCTACAATGAGCAGTACTTC.